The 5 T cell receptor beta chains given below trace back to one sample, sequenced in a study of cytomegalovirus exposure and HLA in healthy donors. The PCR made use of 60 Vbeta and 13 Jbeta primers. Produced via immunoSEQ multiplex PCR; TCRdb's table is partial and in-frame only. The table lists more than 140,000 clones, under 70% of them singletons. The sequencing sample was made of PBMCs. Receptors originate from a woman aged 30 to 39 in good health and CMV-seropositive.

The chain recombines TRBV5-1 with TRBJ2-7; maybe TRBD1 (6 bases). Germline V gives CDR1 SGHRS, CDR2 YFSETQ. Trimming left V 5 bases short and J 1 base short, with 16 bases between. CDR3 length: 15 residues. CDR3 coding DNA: TGCGCCAGCAGGACAGGTCCTAGAGAATCCTACGAGCAGTACTTC. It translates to CASRTGPRESYEQYF.

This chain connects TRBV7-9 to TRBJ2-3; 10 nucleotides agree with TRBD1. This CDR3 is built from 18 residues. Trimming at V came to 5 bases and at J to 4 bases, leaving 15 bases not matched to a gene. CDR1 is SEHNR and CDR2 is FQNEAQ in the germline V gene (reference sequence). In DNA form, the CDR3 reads TGTGCCAGCAGCCCAAGAGGACAGGGGGTAGTCGGGTCAGATACGCAGTATTTT. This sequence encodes CASSPRGQGVVGSDTQYF.

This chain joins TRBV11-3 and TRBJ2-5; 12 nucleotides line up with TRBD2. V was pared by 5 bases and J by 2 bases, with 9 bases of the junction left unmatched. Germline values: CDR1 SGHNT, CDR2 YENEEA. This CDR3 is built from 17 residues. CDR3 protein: CASSSRWTSGVQETQYF. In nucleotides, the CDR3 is TGTGCCAGCAGCAGCCGGTGGACTAGCGGGGTACAAGAGACCCAGTACTTC.

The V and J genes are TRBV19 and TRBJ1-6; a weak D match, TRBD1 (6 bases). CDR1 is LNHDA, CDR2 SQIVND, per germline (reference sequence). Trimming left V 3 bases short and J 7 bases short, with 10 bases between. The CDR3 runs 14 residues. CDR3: CASSMGDINSPLHF. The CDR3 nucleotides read TGTGCCAGTAGTATGGGGGACATAAATTCACCCCTCCACTTT.

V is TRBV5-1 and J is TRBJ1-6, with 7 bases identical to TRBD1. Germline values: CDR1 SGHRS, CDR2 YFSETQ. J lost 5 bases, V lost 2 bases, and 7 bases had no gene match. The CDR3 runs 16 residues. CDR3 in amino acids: CASSLQGPPDNSPLHF. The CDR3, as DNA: TGCGCCAGCAGCTTACAGGGGCCCCCTGATAATTCACCCCTCCACTTT.